The 16 T cell receptor beta chains reported below all come from one sample, sequenced in a study of blood T cell repertoires in COVID-19 (dated by TCRdb to 2018 to 2020). Libraries were built with the immunoSEQ multiplex PCR assay. The table was pulled from immuneACCESS by TCRdb, which kept in-frame rearrangements only. Such tables lose some clones; where checked, under half of the loss comes from unresolved V genes, and the rest has no known cause. The sample table lists about 87,000 clones, around 81% of them with a count of one. 2% to 2.5% of the sample belongs to the ten largest clones. Sequencing used peripheral blood. The receptors were sampled from a woman in her 70s with acute or convalescent COVID-19.

This clone was seen more than once but under ten times. CDR3 nucleotide sequence: TGTGCCAGCAACATACCGGGACAAATGTTTGGCTACACCTTC. Protein: CASNIPGQMFGYTF. The J gene is TRBJ1-2, the V gene TRBV28, with D perhaps TRBD1 (6 bases). V was trimmed by 7 bases and J by 7 bases, leaving 19 bases between them. This CDR3 contains 14 residues. Germline V gives CDR1 MDHEN, CDR2 SYDVKM.

This chain links TRBV4-1 with TRBJ2-1; weak D call: TRBD2 (6 bases). Trimming took off 2 bases at V and 1 base at J, with 9 bases between the two ends. Germline V gene data show CDR1 as MGHRA and CDR2 as YSYEKL. CDR3 length: 15 residues. The CDR3 reads CASSQSGGSYNEQFF. The CDR3 nucleotides are TGCGCCAGCAGCCAAAGTGGAGGGTCCTACAATGAGCAGTTCTTC.

This clone was observed a few times. The J gene is TRBJ2-1, the V gene TRBV5-1; TRBD2 matches at 11 bases. Germline V CDR1 and CDR2: SGHRS, YFSETQ. Trimming removed 0 bases from V and 7 bases from J; junction bases left unmatched: 9. The CDR3 sequence is 17 residues long. This CDR3 reads CASSLAGVAGGPNEQFF. CDR3 nucleotide sequence: TGCGCCAGCAGCTTGGCCGGGGTAGCGGGGGGGCCAAATGAGCAGTTCTTC.

The rearrangement joins TRBV30 to TRBJ1-1, with D possibly TRBD1 on 5 matching bases. CDR1 is GTSNPN, CDR2 SVGIG, per germline (reference sequence). The CDR3 sequence is 14 residues long. Trimming pared 1 base from V and 1 base from J, leaving 10 bases between. CDR3 coding DNA: TGTGCCTGGAGTGCTTCGCAGGGGAACACTGAAGCTTTCTTT. Its protein product is CAWSASQGNTEAFF. The variable domain in full, completed from reference TRBV30 and TRBJ1-1, reads SQTIHQWPATLVQPVGSPLSLECTVEGTSNPNLYWYRQAAGRGLQLLFYSVGIGQISSEVPQNLSASRPQDRQFILSSKKLLLSDSGFYLCAWSASQGNTEAFFGQGTRLTVV.

The V and J genes are TRBV10-3 and TRBJ1-3; D is uncertain. Trimming left V 6 bases short and J 0 bases short, with 27 bases between. CDR3 length: 20 residues. Germline CDR1 is ENHRY and CDR2 is SYGVKD. CDR3 DNA: TGTGCCATCAGCCCCGCTCTGGGCTTCCTCACTTTTCACTCTGGAAACACCATATATTTT. Translated, it gives CAISPALGFLTFHSGNTIYF.

This chain uses TRBV5-5 with TRBJ1-4; 8 bases agree with TRBD1. The V and J ends lost 3 bases and 8 bases, in that order; junction bases with no gene match: 6. This CDR3 has 14 amino acids. CDR1 and CDR2 from the germline V gene are SGHKS and YYEKEE (reference sequence). The CDR3 loop is CASSSQGAAEKLFF. The CDR3 DNA reads as TGTGCCAGCAGCTCTCAGGGGGCCGCCGAAAAACTGTTTTTT.

The chain uses TRBV6-5 and TRBJ1-1; D is possibly TRBD1 (6 bases). V lost 5 bases, J lost 8 bases, and 18 bases lay in between. This CDR3 spans 14 amino acids. Germline values: CDR1 MNHEY, CDR2 SVGAGI. CDR3 in DNA: TGTGCCAGCAGTCCGGGCGACGTTGGACAGGAAGCTTTCTTT. The encoded protein is CASSPGDVGQEAFF.

The sample holds one count of this clone. CDR3 region: CASSLSYPGEGTEKLFF. The CDR3 coding sequence is TGTGCCAGCAGCCTTAGTTACCCAGGGGAGGGAACTGAAAAACTGTTTTTT. The chain carries TRBV3-1 (or the pseudogene TRBV3-2) and TRBJ1-4; a weak D match, TRBD1 (6 bases). V was shortened by 4 bases and J by 7 bases, with 22 bases between the two germline ends. The CDR3 runs to 17 residues. Germline CDR1 LGHDT, CDR2 YNNKEL (reference sequence).

This clone was seen a few times. The rearrangement joins TRBV30 to TRBJ1-4; 8 bases are a match to TRBD1. Germline V gene data show CDR1 as GTSNPN and CDR2 as SVGIG (reference sequence). V shed 5 bases and J 5 bases; nucleotides not matched to a gene: 4. The CDR3 consists of 13 residues. The CDR3, as DNA: TGTGCCTGGGGGGACAGGAACAATGAAAAACTGTTTTTT. Its protein product is CAWGDRNNEKLFF.

The chain links TRBV15 to TRBJ2-5, with a weak D call TRBD2 (6 bases). The CDR3 has 15 residues. Trimming took 3 bases from V and 4 from J, leaving 15 bases between them. CDR1 and CDR2 from the germline V gene are LNHNV and YYDKDF (reference sequence). The CDR3 nucleotides read TGTGCCACCAGCAGGCAAAGGGGAGCGGGAGAGACCCAGTACTTC. Encoded protein: CATSRQRGAGETQYF.

The J gene is TRBJ2-1, the V gene TRBV6-6, with D possibly TRBD1 on 6 matching bases. V was cut by 4 bases and J by 4 bases, with 14 bases left in between. Germline V gene data show CDR1 as MNHNY and CDR2 as SVGAGI (reference sequence). This CDR3 has 15 residues. CDR3 bases: TGTGCCAGCAGTTTCTTAGACAGGAATTACAATGAGCAGTTCTTC. Protein: CASSFLDRNYNEQFF.

The chain couples TRBV6-4 to TRBJ1-1; D ambiguous. Germline CDR1 MRHNA, CDR2 SNTAGT. The CDR3 loop spans 13 amino acids. V was clipped by 4 bases and J by 0 bases, with 6 bases between them. This CDR3 is CASSAQMNTEAFF. For the CDR3, the DNA is TGTGCCAGCAGTGCACAGATGAACACTGAAGCTTTCTTT.

The genes are TRBV5-1 and TRBJ1-1; 7 nucleotides agree with TRBD1. The CDR3 runs 15 residues. Germline values: CDR1 SGHRS, CDR2 YFSETQ. The J segment lost 1 base and the V segment lost 3 bases, leaving 6 bases of the junction unmatched. The chain's CDR3 is CASSSSTGTNTEAFF. CDR3 in DNA: TGCGCCAGCAGCTCCTCGACAGGGACGAACACTGAAGCTTTCTTT.

This chain links TRBV28 with TRBJ1-5, with 8 nucleotides matching TRBD1. The V gene end was trimmed by 2 bases and the J gene end by 5 bases; junction bases not matched to a gene: 5. Germline CDR1 reads MDHEN; CDR2 reads SYDVKM. CDR3 length: 15 amino acids. The CDR3 DNA sequence: TGTGCCAGCAGTTTAATCGGACAGGGTGATCAGCCCCAGCATTTT. Amino acid sequence: CASSLIGQGDQPQHF.

Written as DNA, the CDR3 is TGTGCCTGGAGTAACTCCGCGGCGGGGGGGATCACGCAGTATTTT. This sequence encodes CAWSNSAAGGITQYF. The gene calls are TRBV30 and TRBJ2-3; TRBD2 aligns across 9 bases. The CDR3 is made up of 15 amino acids. Germline CDR1 GTSNPN, CDR2 SVGIG (reference sequence). J gave up 9 bases and V 2 bases, and 12 bases lay outside the gene matches.

The chain has TRBV2 and TRBJ2-1; the match to TRBD2 covers 8 bases. V dropped 2 bases and J dropped 14; count of bases not matched to a gene: 14. Looked up from germline, CDR1 is SNHLY and CDR2 is FYNNEI. The CDR3 sequence is 15 residues long. The chain's CDR3 is CASSELLPGLDVEFF. The CDR3 DNA sequence: TGTGCCAGCAGTGAACTGTTGCCGGGACTAGACGTTGAGTTCTTC.